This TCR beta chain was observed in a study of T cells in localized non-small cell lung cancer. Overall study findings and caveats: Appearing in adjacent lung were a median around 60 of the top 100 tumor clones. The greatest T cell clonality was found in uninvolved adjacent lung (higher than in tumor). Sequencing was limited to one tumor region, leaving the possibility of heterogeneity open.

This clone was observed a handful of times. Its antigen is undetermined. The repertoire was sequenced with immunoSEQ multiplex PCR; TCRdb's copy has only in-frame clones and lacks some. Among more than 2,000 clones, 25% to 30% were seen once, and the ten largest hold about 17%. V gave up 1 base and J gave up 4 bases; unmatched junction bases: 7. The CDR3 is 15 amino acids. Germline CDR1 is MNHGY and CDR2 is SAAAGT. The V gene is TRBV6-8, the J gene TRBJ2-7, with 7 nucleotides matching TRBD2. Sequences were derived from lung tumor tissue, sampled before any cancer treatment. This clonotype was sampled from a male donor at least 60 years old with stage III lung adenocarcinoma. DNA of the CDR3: TGTGCCAGCAGTTACTATTCGCTAGCGGATTACGAGCAGTACTTC. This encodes CASSYYSLADYEQYF.